The rows below give T cell receptor beta chains drawn from one sample of a study of T cell responses to AZD1222 COVID-19 vaccine. The method was immunoSEQ multiplex PCR; TCRdb's version includes in-frame clones alone and lacks a portion of them. The data contain roughly 130,000 clones, 75% to 90% of them singletons. Sequencing was performed on peripheral blood, taken on day 0 of AZD1222 vaccination. The receptors shown here come from an adult in good health. The CDR3 runs from the conserved cysteine through the conserved F or W. D genes are given only for firm matches. The size entry is marked missing in some rows and otherwise reads once, few, many or a size class.

size	J	V	D	DNA	CDR3
.	TRBJ2-1	TRBV5-1	TRBD2	TGCGCCAGCAGCCCGGGACTAGCGCAAGTCAATGAGCAGTTCTTC	CASSPGLAQVNEQFF
.	TRBJ1-4	TRBV27	.	TGTGCCAGCAGTTTATCTTCCCGGCAGGTGGCGTTACCCTTTGAAAAACTGTTTTTT	CASSLSSRQVALPFEKLFF
.	TRBJ1-6	TRBV9	.	TGTGCCAGCAGCGAGGAGGCCCGGCGCTCCTATAATTCACCCCTCCACTTT	CASSEEARRSYNSPLHF
.	TRBJ2-7	TRBV9	.	TGTGCCAGCAGCGGAACTCCCTCCGACGAGCAGTACTTC	CASSGTPSDEQYF
.	TRBJ1-2	TRBV5-1	TRBD1	TGCGCCAGCAGCCCAACAGGGGATGGCTACACCTTC	CASSPTGDGYTF
.	TRBJ2-1	TRBV5-4	.	TGTGCCAGCAGCTTGGGACCAGTAGGCAATGAGCAGTTCTTC	CASSLGPVGNEQFF
once	TRBJ1-3	TRBV7-8	.	TGTGCCAGCAGCTCCGTGAGCTCTGGAAACACCATATATTTT	CASSSVSSGNTIYF
once	TRBJ2-7	TRBV6-2/TRBV6-3	.	TGTGCCAGCAGTCTCCTCCTAGGGGAGCAGTACTTC	CASSLLLGEQYF
.	TRBJ1-1	TRBV18	.	TGTGCCAGCTCACCGGTAGGAACGGGCATGAACACTGAAGCTTTCTTT	CASSPVGTGMNTEAFF
.	TRBJ1-6	TRBV5-3	.	TGTGCCAGAAGCTTGTATTCACCCCTCCACTTT	CARSLYSPLHF
few	TRBJ2-6	TRBV11-3	.	TGTGCCAGCAGCTTAGACAACTCTGGGGCCAACGTCCTGACTTTC	CASSLDNSGANVLTF
.	TRBJ1-2	TRBV5-1	.	TGCGCCAGCAGCTTGGACGCCTATGGCTACACCTTC	CASSLDAYGYTF
.	TRBJ2-7	TRBV19	.	TGTGCCAGTAGTACTAGCGTTTGGTACGAGCAGTACTTC	CASSTSVWYEQYF
few	TRBJ1-2	TRBV6-5	.	TGTGCCAGCAGTTCCTCATACCAATCAGGTGGCTACACCTTC	CASSSSYQSGGYTF
once	TRBJ1-2	TRBV5-8	.	TGTGCCAGGTACCGCCGGGCCAGCTACACCTTC	CARYRRASYTF
.	TRBJ1-2	TRBV19	.	TGTGCCAGTAGTACCCAGGGGACGGCTAACTATGGCTACACCTTC	CASSTQGTANYGYTF
.	TRBJ2-4	TRBV7-2	.	TGTGCCAGCAGCTCCGGGGCAGGCCCAAGTGGCATTCAGTACTTC	CASSSGAGPSGIQYF
.	TRBJ2-3	TRBV5-5	TRBD2	TGTGCCAGCAGCTCGATAGCGGGACTTACAGATACGCAGTATTTT	CASSSIAGLTDTQYF
few	TRBJ2-1	TRBV25-1	TRBD2	TGTGCCAGCAACAAGAGGGGCGGGGGCTCCTACAATGAGCAGTTCTTC	CASNKRGGGSYNEQFF
few	TRBJ1-2	TRBV6-5	.	TGTGCCAGCAGTTTCAACAGGGCGACGGATGGCTACACCTTC	CASSFNRATDGYTF
.	TRBJ1-5	TRBV4-1	.	TGCGCCAGCAGCCAAGATCTCGGAGTAATCAGCAATCAGCCCCAGCATTTT	CASSQDLGVISNQPQHF
.	TRBJ2-1	TRBV7-2	.	TGTGCCAGCAGCTTGGACCCGAGCTCCTACAATGAGCAGTTCTTC	CASSLDPSSYNEQFF
.	TRBJ2-2	TRBV27	TRBD1	TGTGCCAGCAGTTTATGGACAGGATACACCGGGGAGCTGTTTTTT	CASSLWTGYTGELFF
.	TRBJ1-2	TRBV6-5	TRBD1	TGTGCCAGCAGTTACGACAGGGCCCCCTATGGCTACACCTTC	CASSYDRAPYGYTF
.	TRBJ2-7	TRBV11-3	.	TGTGCCAGCAGCTTAGAATGGGTCGGGAGCGACTACGAGCAGTACTTC	CASSLEWVGSDYEQYF
.	TRBJ2-5	TRBV11-2	.	TGTGCCAGCAGTCCCGACCTTGAGACCCAGTACTTC	CASSPDLETQYF
.	TRBJ2-5	TRBV3-1/TRBV3-2	TRBD1	TGTGCCAGCAGCCAAGGACAGGGGTGGGAGACCCAGTACTTC	CASSQGQGWETQYF
.	TRBJ2-1	TRBV4-1	.	TGCGCCAGCAGCCAACTCCGCGACAGGTCGAGAGACAATGAGCAGTTCTTC	CASSQLRDRSRDNEQFF
.	TRBJ1-2	TRBV29-1	.	TGCAGCGTTGAAGATCGGGGGGGGCATAACTATGGCTACACCTTC	CSVEDRGGHNYGYTF
.	TRBJ1-2	TRBV29-1	.	TGCAGCGTTGGAAGTTCGAACTATGGCTACACCTTC	CSVGSSNYGYTF
.	TRBJ2-4	TRBV19	TRBD1	TGTGCCAGTAGTTCCGACAGGGGGGACTTGAGAGCCAAAAACATTCAGTACTTC	CASSSDRGDLRAKNIQYF
.	TRBJ2-7	TRBV5-6	.	TGTGCCAGCAGCCCGGGCCGGGACGGCTACGAGCAGTACTTC	CASSPGRDGYEQYF
.	TRBJ2-3	TRBV7-6	TRBD2	TGTGCCAGCAGCTTACCTAGCGGGGGGGGAGATACGCAGTATTTT	CASSLPSGGGDTQYF
.	TRBJ1-5	TRBV10-3	.	TGTGCCATCAGTGGGGAGCGTCAGCCCCAGCATTTT	CAISGERQPQHF
.	TRBJ2-7	TRBV7-3	.	TGTGCCAGCAGCCAAGGGCGGACAAGCACCTACGAGCAGTACTTC	CASSQGRTSTYEQYF
.	TRBJ1-2	TRBV7-9	.	TGTGCCAGCAGCGAGTTAATCTACACCTTC	CASSELIYTF
few	TRBJ2-3	TRBV18	.	TGTGCCAGCTCACCCAGTTTGGGCACAGATACGCAGTATTTT	CASSPSLGTDTQYF
.	TRBJ1-5	TRBV20-1	.	TGCAGTGCTCAAACAAAAGAGCCCCAGCATTTT	CSAQTKEPQHF